The 16 T cell receptor beta chains listed next were all sequenced from one sample in a study. In TCRdb, the RT-PCR reads were re-called with MiXCR into one record per CDR3 protein. The sample has about 680,000 distinct CDR3 sequences, 13% to 15% seen once; the top ten hold 3% to 4.5%. The sample taken for sequencing was memory CD4+ T cells from blood. The receptor source for this set is a female donor in good health, serving as a healthy control.

This clonotype was recorded a few times. The chain links TRBV6-1 to TRBJ1-1; unclear D gene. Germline-derived CDR1 and CDR2 are MNHNS and SASEGT. V was trimmed by 8 bases and J by 4 bases, leaving 8 bases between them. The CDR3 covers 11 residues. This CDR3 is CASGRGTEAFF. In nucleotides, the CDR3 is TGTGCCAGCGGCCGGGGCACTGAAGCTTTCTTT.

Many counts were recorded for this clonotype. This sequence joins TRBV15 and TRBJ1-2, with D unclear. From germline, CDR1 is LNHNV and CDR2 YYDKDF (reference sequence). The CDR3 length is 13 residues. V dropped 0 bases and J dropped 7 bases, with 9 bases sitting between them. This CDR3 is CATSRDLRPGYTF. The CDR3 DNA is TGTGCCACCAGCAGAGATCTCAGGCCTGGCTACACCTTC.

This clonotype was counted at least ten times. The rearrangement uses TRBV12-3 or TRBV12-4 and TRBJ1-1; D not resolved. The length of the CDR3 is 13 residues. Trimming took off 1 base at V and 0 bases at J, with 3 bases between the two ends. The CDR3 loop reads CASSLGMNTEAFF. CDR3 sequence (DNA): TGTGCCAGCAGTTTAGGGATGAACACTGAAGCTTTCTTT.

Here the CDR3 DNA reads TGTGCCAGCAGGGATACCCGGGGCGGCCGGAACACTGAAGCTTTCTTT. It encodes CASRDTRGGRNTEAFF. V and J are TRBV7-3 and TRBJ1-1, with D possibly TRBD1 on 5 matching bases. Trimming stripped 6 bases from V and 1 base from J, with 18 bases between. Germline assignment: CDR1 SGHTA and CDR2 FQGTGA. The CDR3 runs to 16 residues.

This clonotype was counted only a few times. The genes are TRBV4-3 and TRBJ2-3; 7 positions agree with TRBD2. V gave up 1 base and J gave up 0 bases; unmatched junction bases: 4. Germline loops: CDR1 LGHNA, CDR2 YSLEER. The CDR3 is made up of 16 amino acids. CDR3 DNA sequence: TGCGCCAGCAGCCAAGGAGCGGGGTCTAGCACAGATACGCAGTATTTT. Translation: CASSQGAGSSTDTQYF.

In its sample, this clonotype was seen a few times. The gene calls are TRBV10-3 and TRBJ2-3, with 11 positions matching TRBD1. The CDR3 has 16 amino acids. J gave up 3 bases and V 3 bases, and 5 bases lay outside the gene matches. Germline CDR1 reads ENHRY; CDR2 reads SYGVKD. CDR3: CAISDGQGAETDTQYF. Written as DNA, the CDR3 is TGTGCCATCAGTGACGGACAGGGGGCAGAAACAGATACGCAGTATTTT.

This rearrangement joins TRBV11-2 to TRBJ2-1; no clear D gene. This CDR3 has 13 residues. Germline lookup yields CDR1 SGHAT and CDR2 FQNNGV. Trimming removed 0 bases from V and 9 bases from J, with 9 bases in between. CDR3 DNA sequence: TGTGCCAGCAGCTTAGATCGAATGCGTGAGCAGTTCTTC. Amino acid sequence: CASSLDRMREQFF. The entire variable domain, with the rest obtained from reference TRBV11-2 and TRBJ2-1, is as follows: EAGVAQSPRYKIIEKRQSVAFWCNPISGHATLYWYQQILGQGPKLLIQFQNNGVVDDSQLPKDRFSAERLKGVDSTLKIQPAKLEDSAVYLCASSLDRMREQFFGPGTRLTVL.

The DNA of the CDR3 is TGTGCCATCAGTGAGTCGGGGCAGGGGAAAGAGACCCAGTACTTC. It translates to CAISESGQGKETQYF. This chain connects TRBV10-3 to TRBJ2-5; D may be TRBD1 (6 bases). V gave up 0 bases and J gave up 3 bases, with 11 bases separating them. CDR3 length: 15 residues. Germline V gene lookup returns CDR1 ENHRY and CDR2 SYGVKD.

This clonotype was detected ten times or more. V gene TRBV4-3 combines with J gene TRBJ1-6; D gene ambiguous. The CDR3 runs to 14 residues. Deletions cut 6 bases from V and 3 bases from J, with 9 bases between. From germline, CDR1 is LGHNA and CDR2 YSLEER. CDR3 region: CASSEVFYNSPLHF. The CDR3 bases are TGCGCCAGCAGTGAGGTGTTCTATAATTCACCCCTCCACTTT.

This clonotype was found a few times. The chain joins TRBV20-1 to TRBJ1-2; D call uncertain. Per the germline V gene, CDR1 is DFQATT and CDR2 is SNEGSKA (reference sequence). The V end lost 4 bases, the J end lost 1 base, and 10 bases lay between the germline ends. The CDR3 consists of 13 residues. The CDR3 DNA sequence: TGCAGTGCTACACGGCAGAGTAACTATGGCTACACCTTC. This codes for CSATRQSNYGYTF.

The genes are TRBV28 and TRBJ2-1; 9 nucleotides line up with TRBD2. V was clipped by 6 bases and J by 0 bases; unmatched bases: 9. The germline V gene has CDR1 MDHEN and CDR2 SYDVKM. The length of the CDR3 is 17 residues. CDR3 sequence (DNA): TGTGCCAGCAGCCCAACTAGCGGGTATAGCTCCTACAATGAGCAGTTCTTC. Encoded protein: CASSPTSGYSSYNEQFF.

This clonotype occurred many times. The gene calls are TRBV30 and TRBJ2-7; TRBD2 aligns across 8 bases. The CDR3 totals 14 residues. Trimming removed 3 bases from V and 2 bases from J; junction bases left unmatched: 6. Per germline, CDR1 GTSNPN and CDR2 SVGIG (reference sequence). In DNA, the CDR3 is TGTGCCTGGAGGACCCCGGGACTAGCCTACGAGCAGTACTTC. As protein: CAWRTPGLAYEQYF.

This clonotype was recorded at least ten times. The CDR3 coding sequence is TGTGCCAGCAGCTACCGCGAGGGGTACAATGAGCAGTTCTTC. Amino acids: CASSYREGYNEQFF. The gene calls are TRBV7-3 and TRBJ2-1, with D possibly called TRBD1 or TRBD2 (5 bases each). Trimming cost V 4 bases and J 4 bases, with 11 bases left between them. The CDR3 runs 14 residues. In germline, CDR1 is SGHTA, CDR2 FQGTGA.

This clonotype showed up many times. V and J are TRBV5-1 and TRBJ2-7; D is perhaps TRBD1 (6 bases). The V end was cut by 0 bases, the J end by 5 bases, with 15 bases between. CDR3 length equals 15 residues. Germline V gives CDR1 SGHRS, CDR2 YFSETQ. The CDR3 spells CASSLASTGLDEQYF. The CDR3 nucleotides are TGCGCCAGCAGCTTGGCCTCTACAGGGCTGGACGAGCAGTACTTC.

The genes are TRBV3-1 and TRBJ2-7, with 10 bases fitting TRBD2. Losses at the gene ends were 3 bases for V and 2 bases for J; bases not matched to a gene: 4. This CDR3 is built from 15 residues. CDR1 is LGHDT, CDR2 YNNKEL, per germline (reference sequence). The CDR3 sequence: CASSHGLAAAYEQYF. The CDR3 nucleotides are TGTGCCAGCAGCCACGGACTAGCGGCAGCCTACGAGCAGTACTTC.

CDR3 region: CSARARLADQETQYF. The DNA of the CDR3 is TGCAGTGCTAGAGCGAGACTAGCGGATCAAGAGACCCAGTACTTC. The gene calls are TRBV20-1 and TRBJ2-5, with 9 bases identical to TRBD2. Germline V CDR1 and CDR2: DFQATT, SNEGSKA (reference sequence). V gave up 1 base and J gave up 2 bases; unmatched junction bases: 5. The CDR3 consists of 15 residues.